Below are 6 T cell receptor beta chains sequenced from a single sample in a study of blood T cells in healthy people across ages. Through a sample-barcoded 5' primer and a J-beta primer mix, a second PCR was run for about 6 to 11 cycles. TCRdb passed the 5' RACE reads through MiXCR, listing each CDR3 protein once. This repertoire shows around 1,900,000 distinct CDR3 sequences, about two fifths found once; its top ten account for under 25%. The sample taken for sequencing was blood. The receptors were sampled from a human donor in good health.

The chain links TRBV20-1 to TRBJ2-1; 8 positions match TRBD1. The trim removed 3 bases at V and 12 bases at J, leaving 7 bases unmatched. The CDR3 totals 12 residues. In germline, CDR1 is DFQATT, CDR2 SNEGSKA (reference sequence). The CDR3: CSAREGQGGQFF. The DNA of the CDR3 is TGCAGTGCTAGGGAAGGACAGGGTGGGCAGTTCTTC.

The chain links TRBV11-2 to TRBJ2-5; possibly TRBD1 or TRBD2 for D (6 bases each). The CDR3 consists of 19 residues. Per germline, CDR1 SGHAT and CDR2 FQNNGV. V was clipped by 1 base and J by 2 bases, with 23 bases between them. The CDR3 is CASSLGRGQKGWGQETQYF. CDR3 DNA: TGTGCCAGCAGCTTAGGTCGGGGGCAAAAGGGTTGGGGGCAAGAGACCCAGTACTTC.

This chain uses TRBV7-2 with TRBJ2-1, with a weak D call TRBD1 (5 bases). Trimming removed 2 bases from V and 4 bases from J, with 12 bases in between. CDR3 length: 15 amino acids. Per germline, CDR1 SGHTA and CDR2 FQGNSA. CDR3 sequence (DNA): TGTGCCAGCAGCTTAATTACAGGCCCTTACAATGAGCAGTTCTTC. The encoded protein is CASSLITGPYNEQFF.

There are many counts of this clonotype. Mismatch with germline at one junction end may stem from a read error. This chain joins TRBV10-3 and TRBJ2-7; D remains unclear. CDR1 and CDR2 (germline): ENHRY, SYGVKD. This CDR3 region has 13 residues. The CDR3 sequence: CAISEFGSYEQYF. CDR3 bases: TGTGCCATCAGTGAATTCGGCTCCTATGAGCAGTACTTC.

The chain has TRBV5-6 and TRBJ1-6; perhaps TRBD1 as D (5 bases). This CDR3 has 13 amino acids. Deletions cut 2 bases from V and 8 bases from J, with 8 bases between. The germline CDR1 and CDR2 sequences are SGHDT and YYEEEE. The CDR3 DNA reads as TGTGCCAGCAGCTTTCCGGGGGATTCACCCCTCCACTTT. This encodes CASSFPGDSPLHF.

There are a few counts of this clonotype. This chain connects TRBV7-9 to TRBJ2-6; tentative D call: TRBD1 (5 bases). This CDR3 has 17 amino acids. The germline V and J ends were trimmed by 6 bases and 4 bases, with 19 bases remaining between them. Looked up from germline, CDR1 is SEHNR and CDR2 is FQNEAQ (reference sequence). This CDR3 reads CASSPLNGASGANVLTF. CDR3 coding DNA: TGTGCCAGCAGTCCCCTCAATGGGGCTTCGGGGGCCAACGTCCTGACTTTC.